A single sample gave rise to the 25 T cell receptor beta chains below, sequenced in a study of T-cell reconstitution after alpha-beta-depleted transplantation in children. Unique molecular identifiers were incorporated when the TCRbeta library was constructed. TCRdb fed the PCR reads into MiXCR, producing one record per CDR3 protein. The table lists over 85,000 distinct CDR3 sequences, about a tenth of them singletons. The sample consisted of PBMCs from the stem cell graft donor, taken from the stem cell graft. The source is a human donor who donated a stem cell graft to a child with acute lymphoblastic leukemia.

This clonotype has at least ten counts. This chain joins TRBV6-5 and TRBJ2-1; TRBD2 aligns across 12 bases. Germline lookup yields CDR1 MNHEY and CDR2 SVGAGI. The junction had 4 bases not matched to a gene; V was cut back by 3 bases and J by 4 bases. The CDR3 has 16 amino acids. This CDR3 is CASSYSGTSGYNEQFF. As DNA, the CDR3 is TGTGCCAGCAGTTATTCCGGGACTAGCGGGTACAATGAGCAGTTCTTC.

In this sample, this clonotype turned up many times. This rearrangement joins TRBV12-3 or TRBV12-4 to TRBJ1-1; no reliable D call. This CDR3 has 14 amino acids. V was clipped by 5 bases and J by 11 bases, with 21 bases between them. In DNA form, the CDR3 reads TGTGCCAGCAGTAACCCTCCGCGGACGGTCGGGGCTTTCTTT. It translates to CASSNPPRTVGAFF.

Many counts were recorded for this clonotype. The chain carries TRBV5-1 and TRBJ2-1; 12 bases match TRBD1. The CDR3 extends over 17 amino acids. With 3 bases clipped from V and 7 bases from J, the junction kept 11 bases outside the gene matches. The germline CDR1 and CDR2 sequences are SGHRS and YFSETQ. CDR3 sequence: CASSSYPGQGAWNEQFF. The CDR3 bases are TGCGCCAGCAGCTCTTACCCGGGACAGGGGGCATGGAATGAGCAGTTCTTC.

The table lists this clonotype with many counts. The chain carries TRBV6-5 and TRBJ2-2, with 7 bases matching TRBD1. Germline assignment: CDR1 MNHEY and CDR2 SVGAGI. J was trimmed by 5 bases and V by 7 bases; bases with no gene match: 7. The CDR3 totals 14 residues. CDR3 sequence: CASTAGGITGELFF. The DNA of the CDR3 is TGTGCCAGCACGGCAGGGGGAATTACCGGGGAGCTGTTTTTT.

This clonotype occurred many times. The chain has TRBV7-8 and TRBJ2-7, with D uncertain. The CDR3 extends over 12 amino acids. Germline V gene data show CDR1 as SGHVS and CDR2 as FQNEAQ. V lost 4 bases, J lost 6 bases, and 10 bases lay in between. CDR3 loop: CASSYSGREQYF. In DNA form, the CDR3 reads TGTGCCAGCAGCTACTCCGGGCGCGAGCAGTACTTC.

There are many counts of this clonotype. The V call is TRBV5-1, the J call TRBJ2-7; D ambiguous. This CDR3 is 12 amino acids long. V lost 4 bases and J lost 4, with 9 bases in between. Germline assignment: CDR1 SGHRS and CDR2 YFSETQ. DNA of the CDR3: TGCGCCAGCAGCACAGCTGCGTACGAGCAGTACTTC. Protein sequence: CASSTAAYEQYF. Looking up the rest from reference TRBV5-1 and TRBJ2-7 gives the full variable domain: KAGVTQTPRYLIKTRGQQVTLSCSPISGHRSVSWYQQTPGQGLQFLFEYFSETQRNKGNFPGRFSGRQFSNSRSEMNVSTLELGDSALYLCASSTAAYEQYFGPGTRLTVT.

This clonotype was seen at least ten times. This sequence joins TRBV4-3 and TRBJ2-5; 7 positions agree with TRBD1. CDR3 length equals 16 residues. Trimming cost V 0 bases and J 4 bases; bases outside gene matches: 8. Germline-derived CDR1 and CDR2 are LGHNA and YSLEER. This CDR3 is CASSQEADRDIETQYF. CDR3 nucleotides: TGCGCCAGCAGCCAAGAGGCCGACAGGGACATAGAGACCCAGTACTTC.

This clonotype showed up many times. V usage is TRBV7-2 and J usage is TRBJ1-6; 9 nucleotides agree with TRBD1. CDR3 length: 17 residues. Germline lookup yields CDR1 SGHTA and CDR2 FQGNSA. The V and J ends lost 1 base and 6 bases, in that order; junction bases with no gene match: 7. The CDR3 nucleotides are TGTGCCAGCAGCTTAGGCCGGGACAGGGTCGGTAATTCACCCCTCCACTTT. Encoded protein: CASSLGRDRVGNSPLHF.

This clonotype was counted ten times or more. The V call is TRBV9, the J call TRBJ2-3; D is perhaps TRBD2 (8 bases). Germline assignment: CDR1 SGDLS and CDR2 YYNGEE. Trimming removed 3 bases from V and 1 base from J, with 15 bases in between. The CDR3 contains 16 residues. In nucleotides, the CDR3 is TGTGCCAGCAGCGCGGGGGGGCAGGGGGGCACAGATACGCAGTATTTT. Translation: CASSAGGQGGTDTQYF.

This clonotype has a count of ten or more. CDR3 region: CSVSRENEQFF. The CDR3 coding sequence is TGCAGCGTTTCCAGGGAAAATGAGCAGTTCTTC. The rearrangement uses TRBV29-1 and TRBJ2-1; D possibly corresponds to TRBD1 (5 bases). V was clipped by 5 bases and J by 7 bases, with 9 bases between them. The V gene's germline CDR1 is SQVTM and CDR2 ANQGSEA. The CDR3 is 11 amino acids.

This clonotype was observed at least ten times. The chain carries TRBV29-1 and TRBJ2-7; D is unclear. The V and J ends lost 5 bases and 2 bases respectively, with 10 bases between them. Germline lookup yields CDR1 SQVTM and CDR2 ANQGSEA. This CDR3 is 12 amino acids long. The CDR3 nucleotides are TGCAGCGTTAGTTTAAGGCCCTACGAGCAGTACTTC. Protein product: CSVSLRPYEQYF.

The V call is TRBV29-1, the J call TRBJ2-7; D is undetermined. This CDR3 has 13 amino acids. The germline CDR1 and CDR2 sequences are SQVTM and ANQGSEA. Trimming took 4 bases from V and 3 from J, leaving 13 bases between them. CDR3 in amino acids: CSVVQIGHYEQYF. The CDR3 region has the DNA TGCAGCGTTGTGCAGATCGGGCACTACGAGCAGTACTTC.

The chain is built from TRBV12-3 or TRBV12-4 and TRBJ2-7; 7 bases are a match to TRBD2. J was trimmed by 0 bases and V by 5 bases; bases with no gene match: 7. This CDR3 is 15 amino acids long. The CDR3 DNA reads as TGTGCCAGCAGTCCCGCGGGGGTAAGCTCCTACGAGCAGTACTTC. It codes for CASSPAGVSSYEQYF.

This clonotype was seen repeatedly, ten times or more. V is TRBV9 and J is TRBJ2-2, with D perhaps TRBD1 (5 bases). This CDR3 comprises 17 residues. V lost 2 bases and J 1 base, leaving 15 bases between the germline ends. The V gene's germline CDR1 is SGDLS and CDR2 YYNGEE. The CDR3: CASSVNRKGKNTGELFF. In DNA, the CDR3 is TGTGCCAGCAGCGTTAACAGGAAAGGGAAGAACACCGGGGAGCTGTTTTTT.

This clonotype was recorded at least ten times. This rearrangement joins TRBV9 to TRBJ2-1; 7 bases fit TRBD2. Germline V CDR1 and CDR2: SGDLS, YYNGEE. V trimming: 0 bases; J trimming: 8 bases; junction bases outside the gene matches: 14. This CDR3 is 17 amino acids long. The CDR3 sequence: CASSVGLAEGLGDEQFF. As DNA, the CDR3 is TGTGCCAGCAGCGTAGGTCTAGCGGAGGGTTTAGGGGATGAGCAGTTCTTC.

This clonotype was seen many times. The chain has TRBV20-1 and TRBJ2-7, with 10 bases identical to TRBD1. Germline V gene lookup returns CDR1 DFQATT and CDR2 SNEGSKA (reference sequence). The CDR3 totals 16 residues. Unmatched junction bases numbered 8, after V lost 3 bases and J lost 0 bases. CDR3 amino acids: CSASISGTGVSYEQYF. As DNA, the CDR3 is TGCAGTGCTAGTATTTCCGGGACAGGGGTCTCCTACGAGCAGTACTTC.

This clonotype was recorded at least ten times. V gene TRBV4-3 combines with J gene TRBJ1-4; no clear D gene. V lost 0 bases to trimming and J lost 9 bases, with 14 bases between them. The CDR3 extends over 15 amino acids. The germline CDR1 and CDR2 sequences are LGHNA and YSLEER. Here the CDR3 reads CASSQDRVPSQKLFF. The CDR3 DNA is TGCGCCAGCAGCCAAGATAGGGTCCCATCCCAAAAACTGTTTTTT.

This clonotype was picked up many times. CDR3 bases: TGCAGTGCGCTCGGGACAGGGGTTGGCTATGGCTACACCTTC. Its translation: CSALGTGVGYGYTF. The chain is built from TRBV20-1 and TRBJ1-2; TRBD1 matches at 10 bases. The germline gives CDR1 DFQATT, CDR2 SNEGSKA (reference sequence). The trim removed 6 bases at V and 4 bases at J, leaving 8 bases unmatched. The CDR3 contains 14 residues.

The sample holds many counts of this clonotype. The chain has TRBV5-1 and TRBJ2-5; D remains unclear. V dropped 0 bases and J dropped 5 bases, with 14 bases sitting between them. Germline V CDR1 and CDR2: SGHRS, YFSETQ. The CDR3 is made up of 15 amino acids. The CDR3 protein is CASSLGSPARETQYF. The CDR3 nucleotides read TGCGCCAGCAGCTTGGGCTCCCCAGCGAGGGAGACCCAGTACTTC.

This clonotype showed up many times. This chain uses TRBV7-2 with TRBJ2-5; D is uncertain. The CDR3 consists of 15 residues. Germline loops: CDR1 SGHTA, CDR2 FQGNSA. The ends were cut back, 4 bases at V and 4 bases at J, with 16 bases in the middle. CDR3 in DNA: TGTGCCAGCAGCTCCGGGCCAAACCCGAGAGAGACCCAGTACTTC. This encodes CASSSGPNPRETQYF.

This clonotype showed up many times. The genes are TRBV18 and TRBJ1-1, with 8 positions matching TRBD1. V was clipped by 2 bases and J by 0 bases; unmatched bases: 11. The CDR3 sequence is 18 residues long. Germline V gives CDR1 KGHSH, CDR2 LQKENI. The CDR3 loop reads CASSPLSGQGAMNTEAFF. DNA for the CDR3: TGTGCCAGCTCACCATTATCAGGTCAGGGGGCCATGAACACTGAAGCTTTCTTT. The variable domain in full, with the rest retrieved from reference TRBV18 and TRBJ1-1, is NAGVMQNPRHLVRRRGQEARLRCSPMKGHSHVYWYRQLPEEGLKFMVYLQKENIIDESGMPKERFSAEFPKEGPSILRIQQVVRGDSAAYFCASSPLSGQGAMNTEAFFGQGTRLTVV.

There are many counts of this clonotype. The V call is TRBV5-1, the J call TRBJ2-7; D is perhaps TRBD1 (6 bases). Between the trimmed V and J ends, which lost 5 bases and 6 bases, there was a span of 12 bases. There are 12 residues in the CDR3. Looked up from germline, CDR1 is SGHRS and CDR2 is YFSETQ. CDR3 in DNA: TGCGCCAGCAGTTGGACAGATCGCGAGCAGTACTTC. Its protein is CASSWTDREQYF.

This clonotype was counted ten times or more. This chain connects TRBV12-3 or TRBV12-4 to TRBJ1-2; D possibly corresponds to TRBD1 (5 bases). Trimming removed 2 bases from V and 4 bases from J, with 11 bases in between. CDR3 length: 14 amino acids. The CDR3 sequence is CASSLQGRGYGYTF. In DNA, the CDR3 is TGTGCCAGCAGTTTACAGGGCCGAGGCTATGGCTACACCTTC.

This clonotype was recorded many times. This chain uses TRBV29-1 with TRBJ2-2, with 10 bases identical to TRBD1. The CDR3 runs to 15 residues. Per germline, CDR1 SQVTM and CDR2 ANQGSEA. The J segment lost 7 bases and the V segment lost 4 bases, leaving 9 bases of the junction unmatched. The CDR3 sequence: CSVVAGQGFHGELFF. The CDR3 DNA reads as TGCAGCGTTGTCGCGGGACAGGGGTTTCACGGGGAGCTGTTTTTT.

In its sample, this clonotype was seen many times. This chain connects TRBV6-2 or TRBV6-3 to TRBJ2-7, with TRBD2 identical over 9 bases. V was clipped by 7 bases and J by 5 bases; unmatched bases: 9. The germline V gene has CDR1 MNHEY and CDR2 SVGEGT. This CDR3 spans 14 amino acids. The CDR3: CASIPLAGYHEQYF. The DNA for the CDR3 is TGTGCCAGCATTCCCCTAGCGGGATACCACGAGCAGTACTTC.